The 11 T cell receptor beta chains listed next were all sequenced from one sample in a study of blood T cell repertoires in COVID-19. Generated by immunoSEQ multiplex PCR, the TCRdb table keeps only in-frame clones and is missing some. The sample lists roughly 97,000 clones; roughly 91% were seen once. Source material: peripheral blood. The origin of the receptors is a human donor in a cohort sampled during active COVID-19.

This chain links TRBV7-6 with TRBJ2-1, with 9 bases lining up with TRBD1. The CDR3 has 16 amino acids. CDR1 SGHVS and CDR2 FNYEAQ come from the germline V gene. Trimming cost V 5 bases and J 1 base; bases outside gene matches: 6. The CDR3 spells CASSPGQGSSYNEQFF. CDR3 bases: TGTGCCAGCAGCCCCGGACAGGGGAGTTCCTACAATGAGCAGTTCTTC.

The rearrangement uses TRBV2 and TRBJ1-3; 9 nucleotides match TRBD1. There are 13 residues in the CDR3. The ends lost 8 bases at V and 6 bases at J; junction bases unmatched: 5. The germline gives CDR1 SNHLY, CDR2 FYNNEI. The CDR3 sequence: CASLYRGLNTIYF. The CDR3 nucleotides are TGTGCCAGCCTTTACAGGGGGCTAAACACCATATATTTT.

This clone was detected a few times. The chain employs TRBV5-6 and TRBJ2-2, with D possibly being TRBD1 (5 bases). V was cut by 0 bases and J by 3 bases, with 12 bases left in between. Germline CDR1 SGHDT, CDR2 YYEEEE. CDR3 length: 16 amino acids. The CDR3, as DNA: TGTGCCAGCAGCTTGGATTGGGGCGAGCACACCGGGGAGCTGTTTTTT. Amino acids: CASSLDWGEHTGELFF.

This chain connects TRBV7-2 to TRBJ2-2; the D is unclear. Trimming stripped 1 base from V and 12 bases from J, with 18 bases between. Per the germline V gene, CDR1 is SGHTA and CDR2 is FQGNSA. This CDR3 is built from 15 residues. CDR3 sequence (DNA): TGTGCCAGCAGCTTAGGGTTCGAAGCGCCCCGGAAGCTGTTTTTT. This encodes CASSLGFEAPRKLFF. Based on the CDR3 plus reference TRBV7-2 and TRBJ2-2, the full variable domain is GAGVSQSPSNKVTEKGKDVELRCDPISGHTALYWYRQSLGQGLEFLIYFQGNSAPDKSGLPSDRFSAERTGGSVSTLTIQRTQQEDSAVYLCASSLGFEAPRKLFFGEGSRLTVL.

The rearrangement uses TRBV7-9 and TRBJ2-7; maybe TRBD1 (5 bases). CDR3 length: 13 amino acids. Per germline, CDR1 SEHNR and CDR2 FQNEAQ (reference sequence). Trimming left V 5 bases short and J 1 base short, with 9 bases between. The CDR3 loop reads CASSPTASYEQYF. The CDR3 bases are TGTGCCAGCAGCCCGACAGCTTCCTACGAGCAGTACTTC.

The CDR3 DNA reads as TGTGCCAGCAGTATCCAGGCGCCCACCGGGGAGCTGTTTTTT. It codes for CASSIQAPTGELFF. The chain has TRBV6-2 or TRBV6-3 and TRBJ2-2; D gene uncertain. Germline lookup yields CDR1 MNHEY and CDR2 SVGEGT. This CDR3 is built from 14 residues. Deletions cut 5 bases from V and 4 bases from J, with 11 bases between.

This chain joins TRBV4-3 and TRBJ2-2; D might be TRBD1 (5 bases). This CDR3 region has 15 residues. Germline CDR1 reads LGHNA; CDR2 reads YSLEER. The ends were cut back, 0 bases at V and 4 bases at J, with 9 bases in the middle. CDR3 nucleotides: TGCGCCAGCAGCCAAGACAGGGTGGTCACCGGGGAGCTGTTTTTT. This codes for CASSQDRVVTGELFF.

The chain carries TRBV2 and TRBJ2-7; TRBD1 matches 7 bases. The V gene end was trimmed by 7 bases and the J gene end by 3 bases; junction bases not matched to a gene: 9. CDR1 is SNHLY and CDR2 is FYNNEI in the germline V gene. There are 14 residues in the CDR3. The CDR3 region is CASTEQGTSYEQYF. CDR3 DNA: TGTGCCAGCACCGAACAGGGGACCAGCTACGAGCAGTACTTC.

The chain links TRBV2 to TRBJ2-1; 9 bases are a match to TRBD2. The germline gives CDR1 SNHLY, CDR2 FYNNEI. J lost 0 bases, V lost 5 bases, and 2 bases had no gene match. The CDR3 contains 15 residues. In DNA form, the CDR3 reads TGTGCCAGCAGTCTAGCGGGGAGCTCCTACAATGAGCAGTTCTTC. It specifies CASSLAGSSYNEQFF. Full variable domain (outside the CDR3, taken from reference TRBV2 and TRBJ2-1): EPEVTQTPSHQVTQMGQEVILRCVPISNHLYFYWYRQILGQKVEFLVSFYNNEISEKSEIFDDQFSVERPDGSNFTLKIRSTKLEDSAMYFCASSLAGSSYNEQFFGPGTRLTVL.

This rearrangement joins TRBV6-6 to TRBJ1-6; D is undetermined. CDR1 is MNHNY and CDR2 is SVGAGI in the germline V gene (reference sequence). CDR3 length: 14 residues. Trimming took off 2 bases at V and 7 bases at J, with 9 bases between the two ends. The CDR3 region is CASSYAGINSPLHF. The CDR3 DNA reads as TGTGCCAGCAGTTACGCGGGGATCAATTCACCCCTCCACTTT.

CDR3 loop: CSVVGTGDEKLFF. As DNA, the CDR3 is TGCAGCGTTGTAGGGACAGGGGACGAAAAACTGTTTTTT. J is TRBJ1-4 and V is TRBV29-1; TRBD1 matches at 10 bases. With 4 bases clipped from V and 8 bases from J, the junction kept 4 bases outside the gene matches. This CDR3 has 13 amino acids. Germline assignment: CDR1 SQVTM and CDR2 ANQGSEA.